The entry below describes one T cell receptor (beta chain). Its target is unknown. This sample was included in a study of identical twins. Study-wide results and limits: Less excess twin sharing appeared in beta out-of-frame sequences.

Each CDR3 protein is one row after TCRdb ran MiXCR on the 5' RACE reads. Among roughly 690,000 distinct CDR3 sequences listed, around 20% were seen once. CDR1 is DFQATT and CDR2 is SNEGSKA in the germline V gene (reference sequence). V gave up 0 bases and J gave up 8 bases, with 17 bases separating them. The CDR3 loop spans 15 amino acids. These data were likewise used in another study, on T cells expressing NK-cell markers. That source adds: Sorted CD3+CD56+NKG2C+, CD3+CD56+NKG2C- and CD3+CD56-NKG2C+ T cells supplied TCR beta repertoires. For four donors, these clonotypes were likewise the leading ones in the CD3+CD56-NKG2C+ fraction.

The source is a woman aged 18-30 years in good health. This chain connects TRBV20-1 to TRBJ1-5, with D hard to call. Sequencing input: PBMCs. CDR3 sequence: CSARDVQEGNKPQHF. The CDR3 DNA reads TGCAGTGCTAGAGATGTCCAGGAGGGAAATAAGCCCCAGCATTTT.